This T cell receptor (beta chain) was retrieved from a study of technical replicates of blood from a few donors. This clone was detected once. Produced via immunoSEQ multiplex PCR; TCRdb's table is partial and in-frame only. The sample yields more than 65,000 clones, 95% seen once. V was clipped by 0 bases and J by 1 base; unmatched bases: 7. The CDR3 is 17 amino acids. CDR1 is SGHRS and CDR2 is YFSETQ in the germline V gene. Sequenced: T cells isolated from PBMCs. The V gene is TRBV5-1, the J gene TRBJ2-3; 8 bases are a match to TRBD2. The origin of this receptor is a human donor in good health. CDR3 loop: CASSLAPTAGGTDTQYF. The CDR3 coding sequence is TGCGCCAGCAGCTTGGCCCCCACAGCGGGAGGCACAGATACGCAGTATTTT.